The rows below give T cell receptor beta chains drawn from one sample of a study of blood T cells in healthy people across ages. TCRdb re-derived calls from the 5' RACE reads in MiXCR, one entry per CDR3 protein. Among 850,000 to 1,300,000 distinct CDR3 sequences, 35% to 55% were seen once, and the ten largest hold 18%. Material for sequencing was blood. These receptors originate from a woman aged 55-70 years in good health. CDR3s include the opening cysteine and the closing phenylalanine or tryptophan. The D gene is left open where the match is weak. Part of the rows lack a size; the others show once, few, many or a class for expanded clones.

TRBD1,TRBJ2-7,NA,TRBV12-3/TRBV12-4,TGTGCCAGCAGTCCCCAGGGGGCGCGGAATAGAGCCATAGCCTACGAGCAGTACTTC,CASSPQGARNRAIAYEQYF
NA,TRBJ2-1,NA,TRBV27,TGTGCCAGCAGTTATACAGGTTTCAATGAGCAGTTCTTC,CASSYTGFNEQFF
NA,TRBJ1-2,NA,TRBV5-6,TGTGCCAGCAGCTTCTACACCGCAGGGTCTCCCGGCTACACCTTC,CASSFYTAGSPGYTF
NA,TRBJ2-7,NA,TRBV27,TGTGCCAGCAGTTTATCAGGCGGGGACCCCTACGAGCAGTACTTC,CASSLSGGDPYEQYF
NA,TRBJ2-3,NA,TRBV6-6,TGTGCCAGCAGTGACTCTATCGTGAATACGCAGTATTTT,CASSDSIVNTQYF
NA,TRBJ2-7,NA,TRBV6-2/TRBV6-3,TGTGCCAGCAGTGCAAGGGACTTAAGCTCCTACGAGCAGTACTTC,CASSARDLSSYEQYF
NA,TRBJ2-7,NA,TRBV6-1,TGTGCCAGCAGTGAAGCGCCCGCGGACTACGAGCAGTACTTC,CASSEAPADYEQYF
NA,TRBJ2-7,few,TRBV5-1,TGCGCCAGCAGCTTGGCAACAGGCCACGAGCAGTACTTC,CASSLATGHEQYF
NA,TRBJ2-7,NA,TRBV21-1,TGTGCCAGCAGCAAAGGGGGACAGTTTTCCCCCTACGAGCAGTACTTC,CASSKGGQFSPYEQYF
NA,TRBJ2-7,few,TRBV5-1,TGCGCCAGCAGCCCGACAGTAGCTTCGGGAGCTACCTACGAGCAGTACTTC,CASSPTVASGATYEQYF
NA,TRBJ1-1,once,TRBV10-1,TGCGCCAGCAGTGAACGGATGAACACTGAAGCTTTCTTT,CASSERMNTEAFF
NA,TRBJ2-5,NA,TRBV7-2,TGTGCCAGCAGCTCCTCCGGGGTTCCAAGGGAGACCCAGTACTTC,CASSSSGVPRETQYF
TRBD2,TRBJ2-1,NA,TRBV4-2,TGTGCCAGCAGCCAAGATCCTGGGGGGGAGAAGTACAATGAGCAGTTCTTC,CASSQDPGGEKYNEQFF
TRBD1,TRBJ1-2,few,TRBV29-1,TGCAGCGTTGGAGGGACAGGGGACGGCTACACCTTC,CSVGGTGDGYTF
TRBD1,TRBJ1-2,NA,TRBV28,TGTGCCAGCAGGATACAGGGGGCGCGCGGCTACACCTTC,CASRIQGARGYTF
NA,TRBJ2-5,NA,TRBV6-6,TGTGCCAGCAGTTACCCGGGACATCCTAAGGGGGAGCAGTACTTC,CASSYPGHPKGEQYF
NA,TRBJ2-7,NA,TRBV25-1,TGTGCCAGCGAGGGGTTTTACAATGAGCAGTACTTC,CASEGFYNEQYF
TRBD1,TRBJ2-7,few,TRBV20-1,TGCAGTGCTAGAGAGGGACAGGGGATGAGTACCTACGAGCAGTACTTC,CSAREGQGMSTYEQYF
TRBD1,TRBJ2-3,NA,TRBV12-3/TRBV12-4,TGTACCAGCAGTTTACAGGGGAGCACAGATACGCAGTATTTT,CTSSLQGSTDTQYF
TRBD2,TRBJ2-1,NA,TRBV11-2,TGTGCCAGCAGCTTAGTACGAGCGGGAGGGGATGAGCAGTTCTTC,CASSLVRAGGDEQFF
NA,TRBJ2-4,few,TRBV6-1,TGTGCCGTCAAGTTCACCCGTTCGGAGCAGTACTTC,CAVKFTRSEQYF
NA,TRBJ2-7,few,TRBV20-1,TGCAGTGCGCGGGGAGGTTACTACGAGCAGTACTTC,CSARGGYYEQYF
TRBD1,TRBJ2-5,few,TRBV5-5,TGTGCCAGCAGCGACAGGGTTTGGGAGACCCAGTACTTC,CASSDRVWETQYF
TRBD1,TRBJ2-1,NA,TRBV2,TGTGCCAGCAAAGGGACAGGAAGCTCCTACAATGAGCAGTTCTTC,CASKGTGSSYNEQFF
NA,TRBJ2-7,NA,TRBV9,TGTGCCAGCAGCGTATCCGGGGGTACGCCCTACGAGCAGTACTTC,CASSVSGGTPYEQYF
NA,TRBJ1-2,few,TRBV7-9,TGTGCCAGCAGCCGGCAGGATAACTATGGCTACACCTTC,CASSRQDNYGYTF
NA,TRBJ2-1,few,TRBV20-1,TGCAGTGCCGCACCGGACTCCCTGAGCTCCTACAATGAGCAGTTCTTC,CSAAPDSLSSYNEQFF
TRBD1,TRBJ2-7,NA,TRBV5-1,TGCGCCAGCAGCCCGGGACAGGGCCTCAACGAGCAGTACTTC,CASSPGQGLNEQYF
NA,TRBJ2-3,NA,TRBV20-1,TGCAGTGCTAGAAGTCAAACTAGCACAGATACGCAGTATTTT,CSARSQTSTDTQYF
NA,TRBJ2-5,NA,TRBV5-5,TGTGCCAGCAGCTTGGGGGGTTCGGAGCCTGAGCAGTACTTC,CASSLGGSEPEQYF
NA,TRBJ2-1,NA,TRBV6-4,TGTGCCAGCAGTGACAATCCGGTGACAACCAGTTACACTGAGCAGTTCTTC,CASSDNPVTTSYTEQFF
TRBD1,TRBJ2-1,NA,TRBV7-2,TGTGCCAGCAGAAAGACAGGGAACAATGAGCAGTTCTTC,CASRKTGNNEQFF
TRBD2,TRBJ2-1,few,TRBV2,TGTGCCAGCGCAGGGACTAGCGGTTTGGTTGAGCAGTTCTTC,CASAGTSGLVEQFF
NA,TRBJ2-1,NA,TRBV24-1,TGTGCCACCAGTGATGGGACCAGGGTAAAGTTTGAGACCCAGTTCTTC,CATSDGTRVKFETQFF
TRBD2,TRBJ2-4,few,TRBV9,TGTGCCAGCAGCGTAGGGCCGGGAGGGCGTAACATTCAGTACTTC,CASSVGPGGRNIQYF
TRBD2,TRBJ2-1,NA,TRBV11-2,TGTGCCAGCAGCTTATCTCTAGCGGGAGGGAACTACAATGAGCAGTTCTTC,CASSLSLAGGNYNEQFF
TRBD1,TRBJ2-1,NA,TRBV14,TGTGCCAGCAGCCAAGATCCCAGGGTATGGCAGGGGGCGCGCAATGAGCAGTTCTTC,CASSQDPRVWQGARNEQFF
NA,TRBJ2-5,NA,TRBV20-1,TGCAGTGCTAGAGATTGGGTCAGTCAAGAGACCCAGTACTTC,CSARDWVSQETQYF
TRBD2,TRBJ2-7,NA,TRBV20-1,TGCAGTGCTACTGACCCTCGACTAGCGGGATACGAGCAGTACTTC,CSATDPRLAGYEQYF
NA,TRBJ2-5,NA,TRBV6-1,TGTGCCAGCAGTGAATCGGGACCTCGAGTGACCCAGTACTTC,CASSESGPRVTQYF
TRBD1,TRBJ2-7,NA,TRBV20-1,TGCAGTGCTCTCGGGGCACCTGCGGACAGGGTTGGGTACGAGCAGTACTTC,CSALGAPADRVGYEQYF
NA,TRBJ2-7,NA,TRBV7-9,TGTGCCAGCAGCCCAGGTAGATCGGACGAGCAGTACTTC,CASSPGRSDEQYF
NA,TRBJ1-2,few,TRBV11-2,TGTGCCAGCAGCTTAGATCTGGGCAGGGGCTACACCTTC,CASSLDLGRGYTF
TRBD2,TRBJ2-7,many,TRBV7-2,TGTGCCAGCAGCTTAACTGCGGGAGTGAACGAGCAGTACTTC,CASSLTAGVNEQYF
NA,TRBJ2-7,few,TRBV27,TGTGCCAGCAGTTTAACCGGGACTGGGCACGAGCAGTACTTC,CASSLTGTGHEQYF
TRBD1,TRBJ2-4,NA,TRBV9,TGTGCCAGCAGCGTAGGGAGGGACAGGGGATCGGAAAACATTCAGTACTTC,CASSVGRDRGSENIQYF
TRBD2,TRBJ2-3,NA,TRBV6-5,TGTGCCGGCAGTTACTCGGGGACTAGTGCGGATACGCAGTATTTT,CAGSYSGTSADTQYF
NA,TRBJ1-1,NA,TRBV7-9,TGTGCCAGCAGCTTAGTTTGGGGGTCCACTGAAGCTTTCTTT,CASSLVWGSTEAFF
TRBD1,TRBJ2-3,many,TRBV6-4,TGTGCCAGCAGTGACTCAGGACAGGCCACAGATACGCAGTATTTT,CASSDSGQATDTQYF
TRBD1,TRBJ2-5,few,TRBV9,TGTGCCAGCAGCGTAGGCGTCGGGACAGGGGAGACCCAGTACTTC,CASSVGVGTGETQYF
NA,TRBJ2-1,NA,TRBV25-1,TGTGCCAGCAGTGAACCGGGACCTGAGGGCAATGAGCAGTTCTTC,CASSEPGPEGNEQFF
NA,TRBJ1-5,NA,TRBV19,TGTGCCAGTAGTGAGGGGTATTCGGATCAGCCCCAGCATTTT,CASSEGYSDQPQHF
NA,TRBJ1-5,NA,TRBV7-9,TGTGCCAGCAGCTTAGGGGGTAGGGGTGGCAATCAGCCCCAGCATTTT,CASSLGGRGGNQPQHF
NA,TRBJ2-5,NA,TRBV14,TGTGCCAGCAGCCAAGTTGCGTTCCGGTACCAAGAGACCCAGTACTTC,CASSQVAFRYQETQYF
TRBD1,TRBJ2-7,NA,TRBV5-1,TGCGCCAGCAGCTACCGGGACAGGGCGCACGAGCAGTACTTC,CASSYRDRAHEQYF
TRBD1,TRBJ2-7,NA,TRBV6-5,TGTGCCAGCAGTTACCCACGACAGGGGACCTACGAGCAGTACTTC,CASSYPRQGTYEQYF
NA,TRBJ2-7,NA,TRBV7-8,TGTGCCAGCAGCGTTCTAGCGCTGTCCTACGAGCAGTACTTC,CASSVLALSYEQYF
TRBD1,TRBJ1-2,few,TRBV2,TGTGCCAGCACCGTGGACAGGGGAGATGGCTACACCTTC,CASTVDRGDGYTF
NA,TRBJ2-7,few,TRBV7-8,TGTGCCAGCAGCCCCCCCCCGGGCCCCTACGAGCAGTACTTC,CASSPPPGPYEQYF
NA,TRBJ2-1,NA,TRBV5-1,TGCGCCAGCATTGAGGGTGACAATGAGCAGTTCTTC,CASIEGDNEQFF